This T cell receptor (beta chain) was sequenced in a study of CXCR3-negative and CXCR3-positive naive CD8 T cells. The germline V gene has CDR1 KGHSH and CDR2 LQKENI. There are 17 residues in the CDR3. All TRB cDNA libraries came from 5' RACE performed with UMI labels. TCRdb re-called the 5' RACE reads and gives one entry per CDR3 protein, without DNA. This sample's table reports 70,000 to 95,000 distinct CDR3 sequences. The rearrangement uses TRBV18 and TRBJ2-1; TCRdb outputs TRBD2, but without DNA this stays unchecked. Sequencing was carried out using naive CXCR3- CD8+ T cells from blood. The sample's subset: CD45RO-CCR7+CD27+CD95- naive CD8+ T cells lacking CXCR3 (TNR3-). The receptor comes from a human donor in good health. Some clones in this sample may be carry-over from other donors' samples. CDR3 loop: CASSPGLAGAPYNEQFF.